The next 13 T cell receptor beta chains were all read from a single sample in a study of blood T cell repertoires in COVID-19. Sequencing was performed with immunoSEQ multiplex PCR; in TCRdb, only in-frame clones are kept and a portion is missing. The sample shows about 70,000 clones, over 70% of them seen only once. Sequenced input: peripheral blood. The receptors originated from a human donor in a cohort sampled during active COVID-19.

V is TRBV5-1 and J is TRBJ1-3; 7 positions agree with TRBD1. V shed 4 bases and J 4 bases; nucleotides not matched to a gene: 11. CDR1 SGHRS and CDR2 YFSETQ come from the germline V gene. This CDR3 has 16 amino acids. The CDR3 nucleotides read TGCGCCAGCAGCCTGCCCCGACAGGGAAGAGGAAACACCATATATTTT. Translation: CASSLPRQGRGNTIYF.

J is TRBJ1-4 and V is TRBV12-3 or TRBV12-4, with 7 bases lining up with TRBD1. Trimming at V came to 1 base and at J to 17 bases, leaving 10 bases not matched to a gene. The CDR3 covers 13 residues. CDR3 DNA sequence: TGTGCCAGCAGTTTAGGCCCCCGGGACAGCCATTTTTTT. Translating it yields CASSLGPRDSHFF.

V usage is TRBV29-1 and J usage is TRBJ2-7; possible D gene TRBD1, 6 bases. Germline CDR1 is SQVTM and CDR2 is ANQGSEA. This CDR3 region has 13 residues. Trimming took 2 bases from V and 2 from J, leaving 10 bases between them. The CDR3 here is CSVERQGTYEQYF. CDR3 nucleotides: TGCAGCGTTGAACGGCAGGGGACCTACGAGCAGTACTTC.

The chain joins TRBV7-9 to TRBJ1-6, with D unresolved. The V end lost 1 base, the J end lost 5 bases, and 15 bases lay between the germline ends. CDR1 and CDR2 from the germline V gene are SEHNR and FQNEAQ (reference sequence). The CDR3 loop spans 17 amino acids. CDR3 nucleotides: TGTGCCAGCAGCTTAGGTACACGCAACAACGATAATTCACCCCTCCACTTT. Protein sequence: CASSLGTRNNDNSPLHF.

The CDR3 spells CASGPASIHGYTF. DNA for the CDR3: TGTGCCAGCGGGCCAGCCTCTATACATGGCTACACCTTC. This chain joins TRBV28 and TRBJ1-2; D ambiguous. Germline CDR1 and CDR2: MDHEN and SYDVKM. The V and J ends lost 8 bases and 6 bases respectively, with 16 bases between them. This CDR3 is built from 13 residues.

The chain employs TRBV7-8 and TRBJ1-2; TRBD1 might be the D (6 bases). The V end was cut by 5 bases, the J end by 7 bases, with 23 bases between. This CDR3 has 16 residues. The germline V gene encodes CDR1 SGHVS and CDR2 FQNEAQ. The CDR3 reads CASSQRGGGRIFGYTF. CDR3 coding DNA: TGTGCCAGCAGCCAACGTGGGGGGGGGCGCATTTTTGGCTACACCTTC. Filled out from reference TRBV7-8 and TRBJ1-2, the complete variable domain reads GAGVSQSPRYKVAKRGQDVALRCDPISGHVSLFWYQQALGQGPEFLTYFQNEAQLDKSGLPSDRFFAERPEGSVSTLKIQRTQQEDSAVYLCASSQRGGGRIFGYTFGSGTRLTVV.

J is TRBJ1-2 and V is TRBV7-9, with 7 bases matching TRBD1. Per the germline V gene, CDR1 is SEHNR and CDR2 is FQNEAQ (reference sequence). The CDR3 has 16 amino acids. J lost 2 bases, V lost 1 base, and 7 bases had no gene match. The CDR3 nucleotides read TGTGCCAGCAGCTTAGGGGACAGAAGACTAAACTATGGCTACACCTTC. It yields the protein CASSLGDRRLNYGYTF.

The CDR3 protein is CAISSATSGYSTDTQYF. CDR3 sequence (DNA): TGTGCCATCAGTTCCGCGACTAGCGGGTACAGCACAGATACGCAGTATTTT. The chain uses TRBV10-3 and TRBJ2-3, with 10 bases matching TRBD2. J was trimmed by 0 bases and V by 5 bases; bases with no gene match: 8. The V gene's germline CDR1 is ENHRY and CDR2 SYGVKD. CDR3 size: 17 residues.

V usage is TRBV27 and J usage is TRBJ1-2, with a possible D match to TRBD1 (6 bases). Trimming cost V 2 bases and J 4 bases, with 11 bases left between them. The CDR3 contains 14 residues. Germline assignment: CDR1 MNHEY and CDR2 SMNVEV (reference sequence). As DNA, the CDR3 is TGTGCCAGCAGTTTAAAGGACAGCCCCTATGGCTACACCTTC. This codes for CASSLKDSPYGYTF.

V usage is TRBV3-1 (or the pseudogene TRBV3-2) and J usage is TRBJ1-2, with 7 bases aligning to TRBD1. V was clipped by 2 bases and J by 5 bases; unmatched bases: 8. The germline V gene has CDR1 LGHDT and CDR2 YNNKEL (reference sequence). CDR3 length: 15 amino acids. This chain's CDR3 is CASSQSGGGPYGYTF. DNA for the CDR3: TGTGCCAGCAGCCAAAGTGGAGGGGGCCCGTATGGCTACACCTTC.

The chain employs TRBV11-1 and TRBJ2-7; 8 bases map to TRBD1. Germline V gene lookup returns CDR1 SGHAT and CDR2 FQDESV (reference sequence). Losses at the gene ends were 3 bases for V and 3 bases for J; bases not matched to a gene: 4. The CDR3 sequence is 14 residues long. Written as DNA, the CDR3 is TGTGCCAGCAGCTTTGGGACAGGTGTCTACGAGCAGTACTTC. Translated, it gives CASSFGTGVYEQYF.

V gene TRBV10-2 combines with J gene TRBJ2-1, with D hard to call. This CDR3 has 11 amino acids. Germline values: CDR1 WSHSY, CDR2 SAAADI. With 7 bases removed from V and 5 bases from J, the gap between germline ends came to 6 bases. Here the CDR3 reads CASTLNNEQFF. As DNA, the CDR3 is TGCGCCAGCACCTTAAACAATGAGCAGTTCTTC.

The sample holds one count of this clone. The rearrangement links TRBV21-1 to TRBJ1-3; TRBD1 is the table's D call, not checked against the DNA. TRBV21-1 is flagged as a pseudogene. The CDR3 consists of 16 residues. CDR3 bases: TGTGCCAGCAGCAAAGACGGAAGGGGCAGGCGAAACACCATATATTTT. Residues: CASSKDGRGRRNTIYF.